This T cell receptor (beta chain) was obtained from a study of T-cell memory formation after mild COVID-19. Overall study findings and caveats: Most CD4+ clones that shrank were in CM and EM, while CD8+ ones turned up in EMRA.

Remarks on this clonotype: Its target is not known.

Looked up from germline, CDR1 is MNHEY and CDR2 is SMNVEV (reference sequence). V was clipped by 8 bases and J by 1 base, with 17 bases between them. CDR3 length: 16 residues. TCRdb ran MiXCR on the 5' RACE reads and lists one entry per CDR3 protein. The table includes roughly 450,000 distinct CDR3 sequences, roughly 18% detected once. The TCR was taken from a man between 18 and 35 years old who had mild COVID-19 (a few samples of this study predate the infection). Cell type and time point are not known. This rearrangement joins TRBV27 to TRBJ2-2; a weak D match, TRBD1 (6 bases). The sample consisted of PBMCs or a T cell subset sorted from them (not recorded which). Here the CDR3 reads CASRTYRDGNTGELFF. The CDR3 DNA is TGTGCCAGCCGAACCTACAGGGACGGGAACACCGGGGAGCTGTTTTTT.